The rows below give T cell receptor beta chains drawn from one sample of a study of T cells after yellow fever vaccination. From the 5' RACE reads, TCRdb called clonotypes with MiXCR, one entry per CDR3 protein. In the table there are about 320,000 distinct CDR3 sequences, 9.5% to 15% of which are singletons. This specimen consisted of CD4+ T cells sorted from PBMCs, obtained 15 days after the yellow fever booster vaccination. Receptors originate from a man aged 18-30 years who received the YFV17D yellow fever vaccine. CDR3s include the opening cysteine and the closing phenylalanine or tryptophan. The order of the fields is J gene, V gene, CDR3 protein.

j_gene: TRBJ2-2; v_gene: TRBV5-1; CDR3aa: CASSVPPGELFF
j_gene: TRBJ1-6; v_gene: TRBV6-6; CDR3aa: CASSRTGGTLNSPLHF
j_gene: TRBJ2-5; v_gene: TRBV11-3; CDR3aa: CASSFGGRPEETQYF
j_gene: TRBJ2-3; v_gene: TRBV4-3; CDR3aa: CASSQEGTNADTQYF
j_gene: TRBJ1-2; v_gene: TRBV6-5; CDR3aa: CASSYRDSYGYTF
j_gene: TRBJ2-7; v_gene: TRBV4-3; CDR3aa: CASSLNRDSEQYF
j_gene: TRBJ2-7; v_gene: TRBV7-2; CDR3aa: CASSLRQENYEQYF
j_gene: TRBJ2-3; v_gene: TRBV7-3; CDR3aa: CASSPGTTPFGDTQYF
j_gene: TRBJ1-5; v_gene: TRBV10-3; CDR3aa: CAIRAGTGGQPQHF
j_gene: TRBJ2-4; v_gene: TRBV24-1; CDR3aa: CATSGGGPRDIQYF
j_gene: TRBJ1-4; v_gene: TRBV7-2; CDR3aa: CASSSRQGFEKLFF
j_gene: TRBJ2-5; v_gene: TRBV12-3/TRBV12-4; CDR3aa: CASSHPTSPETQYF
j_gene: TRBJ2-7; v_gene: TRBV11-2; CDR3aa: CASSLGQTGFSYEQYF
j_gene: TRBJ2-5; v_gene: TRBV24-1; CDR3aa: CATSDPPSGGSETQYF
j_gene: TRBJ1-1; v_gene: TRBV6-2/TRBV6-3; CDR3aa: CASSYSVQGGKAFF
j_gene: TRBJ2-6; v_gene: TRBV5-1; CDR3aa: CASSPLPSGANVLTF
j_gene: TRBJ2-3; v_gene: TRBV5-1; CDR3aa: CASSPGQLSLTDTQYF
j_gene: TRBJ2-3; v_gene: TRBV12-5; CDR3aa: CASGLRTDTQYF
j_gene: TRBJ1-1; v_gene: TRBV10-1; CDR3aa: CASSASAGGTEAFF
j_gene: TRBJ2-5; v_gene: TRBV30; CDR3aa: CAWSNGAGAETQYF
j_gene: TRBJ2-2; v_gene: TRBV12-3/TRBV12-4; CDR3aa: CASRVAGELFF
j_gene: TRBJ1-2; v_gene: TRBV7-9; CDR3aa: CASSPWTATNYGYTF
j_gene: TRBJ2-2; v_gene: TRBV7-2; CDR3aa: CASSSSWGAGGELFF
j_gene: TRBJ1-2; v_gene: TRBV7-2; CDR3aa: CASSFLASGYTF
j_gene: TRBJ2-5; v_gene: TRBV4-1; CDR3aa: CASSQDSSGGYETQYF
j_gene: TRBJ2-1; v_gene: TRBV6-6; CDR3aa: CASERINNEQFF
j_gene: TRBJ2-3; v_gene: TRBV5-1; CDR3aa: CASSPPSGASTDTQYF
j_gene: TRBJ1-2; v_gene: TRBV7-9; CDR3aa: CASSLRFAGRYYGYTF
j_gene: TRBJ2-5; v_gene: TRBV7-6; CDR3aa: CASSPSRVETQYF
j_gene: TRBJ2-3; v_gene: TRBV5-1; CDR3aa: CASSLMEGASTDTQYF
j_gene: TRBJ2-7; v_gene: TRBV27; CDR3aa: CASRTRTQGSYEQYF
j_gene: TRBJ1-2; v_gene: TRBV5-4; CDR3aa: CASSLPGIEGSYGYTF
j_gene: TRBJ2-7; v_gene: TRBV4-2; CDR3aa: CASSQERRDEQYF
j_gene: TRBJ1-2; v_gene: TRBV9; CDR3aa: CASSGRDTGLHGYTF
j_gene: TRBJ2-1; v_gene: TRBV7-2; CDR3aa: CASSLLQANEQFF
j_gene: TRBJ2-1; v_gene: TRBV28; CDR3aa: CASRVRDRAYNEQFF
j_gene: TRBJ2-5; v_gene: TRBV19; CDR3aa: CASSLTSGGFETQYF
j_gene: TRBJ2-7; v_gene: TRBV7-3; CDR3aa: CASSPRASASYEQYF
j_gene: TRBJ2-1; v_gene: TRBV7-2; CDR3aa: CALRGPGGPHNEQFF
j_gene: TRBJ2-3; v_gene: TRBV5-1; CDR3aa: CASSLTGNSDTQYF
j_gene: TRBJ1-6; v_gene: TRBV5-1; CDR3aa: CASSPTEGSPLHF
j_gene: TRBJ1-2; v_gene: TRBV5-1; CDR3aa: CASSFGSSNYGYTF
j_gene: TRBJ2-4; v_gene: TRBV10-3; CDR3aa: CAISDFGGLLAKNIQYF
j_gene: TRBJ2-5; v_gene: TRBV28; CDR3aa: CASSSLTGNQETQYF
j_gene: TRBJ2-5; v_gene: TRBV28; CDR3aa: CASGAGQETQYF
j_gene: TRBJ2-1; v_gene: TRBV20-1; CDR3aa: CSARVSAGAEQFF
j_gene: TRBJ1-1; v_gene: TRBV6-2/TRBV6-3; CDR3aa: CAGHRDGNTEAFF
j_gene: TRBJ2-1; v_gene: TRBV4-3; CDR3aa: CASSQEGRGKDEQFF
j_gene: TRBJ1-6; v_gene: TRBV20-1; CDR3aa: CSARDRVGDNSPLHF
j_gene: TRBJ2-2; v_gene: TRBV27; CDR3aa: CASSLSRGTGELFF
j_gene: TRBJ1-1; v_gene: TRBV7-2; CDR3aa: CASSFAAEGALAFF
j_gene: TRBJ2-5; v_gene: TRBV29-1; CDR3aa: CSVGTTEETQYF
j_gene: TRBJ2-3; v_gene: TRBV29-1; CDR3aa: CSVVGQGGRSTDTQYF
j_gene: TRBJ1-1; v_gene: TRBV7-3; CDR3aa: CASALGPNTEAFF